This record concerns one T cell receptor (beta chain) sequence. The antigen remains undetermined. This table comes from immunoSEQ multiplex PCR, and its TCRdb copy is limited to in-frame clones, with some not included. Of about 99,000 clones listed, about 91% were seen once; the top ten hold around 0.33%. The sample belongs to a study of OX40 agonist ivuxolimab in advanced cancers. About the study: The mean age was about 61 years, ranging from about 23 to 85, with around four fifths of participants male.

This CDR3 region has 13 residues. The V segment lost 5 bases and the J segment 8 bases; nucleotides outside the gene matches: 4. The germline V gene has CDR1 MDHEN and CDR2 SYDVKM. Study outcomes and limitations: Dose levels from 0.1 to 3.0 mg/kg saw CD4+ and CD8+ blood T cells expand clonally by week 6.

This receptor was obtained from an adult with an advanced solid tumor such as melanoma, head and neck, liver or kidney cancer. This chain joins TRBV28 and TRBJ1-2, with 11 bases aligning to TRBD1. Sequences were derived from CD4+ or CD8+ T cells sorted from blood, sampled in a trial of the OX40 agonist ivuxolimab. DNA of the CDR3: TGTGCCAGCAGTCTTGGGACAGGGGGAGGCTACACCTTC. Amino acids: CASSLGTGGGYTF.